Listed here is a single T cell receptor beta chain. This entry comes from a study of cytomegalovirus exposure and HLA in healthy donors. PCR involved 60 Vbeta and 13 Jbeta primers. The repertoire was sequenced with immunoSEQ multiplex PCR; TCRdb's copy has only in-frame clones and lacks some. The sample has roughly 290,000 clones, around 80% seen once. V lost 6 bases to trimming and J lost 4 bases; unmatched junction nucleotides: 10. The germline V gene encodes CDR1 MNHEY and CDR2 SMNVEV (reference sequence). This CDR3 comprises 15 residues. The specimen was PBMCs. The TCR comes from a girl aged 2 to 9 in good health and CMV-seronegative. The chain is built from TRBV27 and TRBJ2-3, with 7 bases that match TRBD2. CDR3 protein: CASSFSGPGADTQYF. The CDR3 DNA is TGTGCCAGCAGCTTTAGCGGGCCGGGGGCAGATACGCAGTATTTT.